This T cell receptor beta chain derives from a study of T cell changes during pregnancy in multiple sclerosis. The ends were cut back, 1 base at V and 6 bases at J, with 12 bases in the middle. CDR1 and CDR2 from the germline V gene are SGHDN and FVKESK. The CDR3 is 14 amino acids. Measured with immunoSEQ multiplex PCR; TCRdb has only the in-frame clones, and not every one. Of 35,000 to 50,000 clones in the sample, around 90% were seen once. The sequence was obtained from a female donor with multiple sclerosis, enrolled in a pregnancy study. The chain employs TRBV14 and TRBJ1-1, with D possibly being TRBD1 (6 bases). The sample was CD4+ T cells from peripheral blood mononuclear cells, taken in the first trimester of pregnancy. The CDR3 here is CASSQAGTGSEAFF. CDR3 DNA sequence: TGTGCCAGCAGCCAAGCGGGAACAGGGTCTGAAGCTTTCTTT. Full variable domain (missing parts from reference TRBV14 and TRBJ1-1): EAGVTQFPSHSVIEKGQTVTLRCDPISGHDNLYWYRRVMGKEIKFLLHFVKESKQDESGMPNNRFLAERTGGTYSTLKVQPAELEDSGVYFCASSQAGTGSEAFFGQGTRLTVV.